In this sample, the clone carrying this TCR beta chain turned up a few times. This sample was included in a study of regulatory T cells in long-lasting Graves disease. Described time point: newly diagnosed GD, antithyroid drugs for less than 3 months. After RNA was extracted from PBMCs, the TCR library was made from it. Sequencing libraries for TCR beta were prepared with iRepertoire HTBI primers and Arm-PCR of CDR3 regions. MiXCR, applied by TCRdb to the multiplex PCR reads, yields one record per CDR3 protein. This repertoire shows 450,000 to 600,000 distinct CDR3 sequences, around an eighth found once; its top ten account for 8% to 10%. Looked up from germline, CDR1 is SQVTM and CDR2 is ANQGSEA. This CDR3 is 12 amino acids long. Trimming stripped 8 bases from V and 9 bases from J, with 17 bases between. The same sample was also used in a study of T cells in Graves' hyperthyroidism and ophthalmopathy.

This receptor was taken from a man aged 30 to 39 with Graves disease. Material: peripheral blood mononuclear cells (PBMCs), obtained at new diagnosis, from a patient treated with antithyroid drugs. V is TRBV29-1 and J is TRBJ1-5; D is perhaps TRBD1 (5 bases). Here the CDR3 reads CSPGGGLRPQHF. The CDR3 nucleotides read TGCAGCCCCGGGGGGGGGTTACGGCCCCAGCATTTT.